This TCR beta chain was identified in a study of blood T cells in healthy people across ages. The CDR3 spans 14 residues. Germline V CDR1 and CDR2: DFQATT, SNEGSKA (reference sequence). The ends lost 0 bases at V and 5 bases at J; junction bases unmatched: 5. Primers used in a second PCR of roughly 7 to 12 cycles were a sample-barcoded 5' primer and a J-beta primer mix. Through a template-switch adaptor with 12 random nucleotides, each cDNA molecule received a tag. TCRdb reanalysed the 5' RACE reads using MiXCR and keeps one entry per CDR3 protein. The sample shows approximately 900,000 distinct CDR3 sequences, roughly 29% of them seen only once. A further study also used this sample, focusing on T cells of mothers and their children. That source reports: Researchers report slightly higher, though non-significant, overlap in related mother-child pairs than in unrelated pairs.

V and J are TRBV20-1 and TRBJ2-5; the match to TRBD2 covers 8 bases. The clonotype comes from a woman in her forties in good health. Source material: blood. CDR3 residues: CSAREGLAGETQYF. The CDR3 coding sequence is TGCAGTGCTAGAGAAGGGCTAGCGGGCGAGACCCAGTACTTC.